This T cell receptor (beta chain) was obtained from a study of T-cell reconstitution after alpha-beta-depleted transplantation in children. CDR3 length equals 16 residues. V shed 4 bases and J shed 2 bases, with 17 bases lying between them. Germline V lookup: CDR1 ENHRY, CDR2 SYGVKD. Many counts were recorded for this clonotype. The antigen is undetermined. Overall study findings and caveats: The high TCRbeta diversity at day 60 in some patients came from surviving recipient T cells and thymic progenitors. Newly produced T cells mostly provided counts and TCRbeta diversity after one year, as hyperexpanded clones declined.

Preparation of the TCRbeta library used unique molecular identifiers. Each CDR3 protein gets one entry after TCRdb re-called the PCR reads with MiXCR. The table records fewer than 150,000 distinct CDR3 sequences, about 9.5% of them present only once. The receptor was derived from a girl under two years old who had a stem cell transplant for combined immunodeficiency, so the T cells may come from the graft donor. The sample consisted of PBMCs, mostly from graft donor cells, taken 180 days after TCRalphabeta/CD19-depleted stem cell transplant. The V call is TRBV10-3, the J call TRBJ1-2; perhaps TRBD1 as D (6 bases). CDR3 coding DNA: TGTGCCATCAGTGGCTCCGGGACAAGTTCCAACTATGGCTACACCTTC. Its protein product is CAISGSGTSSNYGYTF.